This TCR beta chain was captured by sequencing in a study of blood T cell repertoires in COVID-19. Study-wide context: Sources were T cells, B-cell-depleted T cells, or PBMCs; the material itself was cDNA or gDNA.

The Seattle site enrolled patients during active infection and followed them longitudinally. The CDR3 loop spans 13 amino acids. The V end lost 6 bases, the J end lost 6 bases, and 12 bases lay between the germline ends. CDR1 is MNHEY and CDR2 is SMNVEV in the germline V gene (reference sequence). Generated by immunoSEQ multiplex PCR, the TCRdb table keeps only in-frame clones and is missing some. In the table there are about 150,000 clones, 75% to 85% of which are singletons. The receptor was isolated from a woman aged 55-69 years with COVID-19, enrolled during active disease. Input material: peripheral blood. The rearrangement joins TRBV27 to TRBJ1-5; D gene ambiguous. The CDR3 bases are TGTGCCAGCAGCCCCCCCCGGGGTCAGCCCCAGCATTTT. This sequence encodes CASSPPRGQPQHF.